These T cell receptor beta chains were read from a single sample in a study of cytomegalovirus exposure and HLA in healthy donors. The method was immunoSEQ multiplex PCR; TCRdb's version includes in-frame clones alone and lacks a portion of them. Of about 170,000 clones detected, about 85% appear once; the ten largest clones hold approximately 2.3%. Sequencing was performed on PBMCs. Every receptor here comes from a man younger than 35 in good health and CMV-seropositive. Both conserved end residues are part of each CDR3. Fields, in order: V gene, J gene, CDR3 length, D gene, CDR3 protein, CDR3 DNA. A D gene is named only where the DNA matches it firmly.

TRBV4-3	TRBJ2-6	16	.	CASSQVSLSGANVLTF	TGCGCCAGCAGCCAGGTGAGCCTTTCTGGGGCCAACGTCCTGACTTTC
TRBV4-1	TRBJ2-3	19	TRBD2	CASSQDRARPGGFTDTQYF	TGCGCCAGCAGCCAAGATCGGGCTAGACCGGGGGGATTCACAGATACGCAGTATTTT
TRBV29-1	TRBJ2-6	15	TRBD1	CSARGQGAGANVLTF	TGCAGCGCGAGGGGACAGGGGGCTGGGGCCAACGTCCTGACTTTC
TRBV9	TRBJ1-6	15	.	CASSQESSYNSPLHF	TGTGCCAGCAGCCAAGAGAGCTCCTATAATTCACCCCTCCACTTT
TRBV19	TRBJ1-2	12	.	CASNRDNYGYTF	TGTGCCAGTAATCGAGATAATTATGGCTACACCTTC
TRBV5-4	TRBJ1-3	16	TRBD1	CASSLNLDRDWNTIYF	TGTGCCAGCAGCCTGAACCTAGACAGGGATTGGAACACCATATATTTT
TRBV7-2	TRBJ2-1	17	TRBD2	CASSARAGGHSYNEQFF	TGTGCCAGCAGCGCAAGGGCGGGGGGGCACTCCTACAATGAGCAGTTCTTC
TRBV7-9	TRBJ1-1	14	.	CASSLRGENTEAFF	TGTGCCAGCAGCTTACGCGGAGAGAACACTGAAGCTTTCTTT
TRBV27	TRBJ2-7	16	.	CASRPSDWYNSYEQYF	TGTGCCAGCAGGCCCTCGGACTGGTACAACTCCTACGAGCAGTACTTC
TRBV7-9	TRBJ1-1	15	.	CASSFSGSMNTEAFF	TGTGCCAGCAGCTTTTCCGGGAGCATGAACACTGAAGCTTTCTTT